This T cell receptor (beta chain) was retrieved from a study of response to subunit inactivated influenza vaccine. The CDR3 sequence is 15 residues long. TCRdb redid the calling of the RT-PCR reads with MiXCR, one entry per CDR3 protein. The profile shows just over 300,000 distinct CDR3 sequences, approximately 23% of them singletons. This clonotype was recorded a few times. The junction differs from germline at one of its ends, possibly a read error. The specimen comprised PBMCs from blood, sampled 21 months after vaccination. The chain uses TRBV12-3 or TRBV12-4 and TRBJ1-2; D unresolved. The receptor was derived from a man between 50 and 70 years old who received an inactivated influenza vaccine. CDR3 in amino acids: CASSFDILPNYGYTF. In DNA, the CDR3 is TGTGCCAGCAGTTTCGACATCCTCCCAAACTACGGCTACACCTTC.